Listed here are 24 T cell receptor beta chains from one sample, sequenced in a study of shared clonotypes between healthy human individuals. Positive CCR7 selection of CD45RO-negative cells yielded the naive CD8 cells, and terminally differentiated effector memory CD45RA+ cells were excluded. Sequencing was performed with immunoSEQ multiplex PCR; in TCRdb, only in-frame clones are kept and a portion is missing. Altogether about 1,800,000 clones are present, about 95% being singletons, with the ten largest covering around 1.2%. Sequencing input: naive CD8+ T cells sorted from blood. The receptors shown here come from a man younger than 35 in good health.

The J gene is TRBJ2-7, the V gene TRBV11-2; 9 nucleotides match TRBD2. Trimming took 4 bases from V and 3 from J; bases not matched to a gene: 7. This CDR3 spans 15 amino acids. Germline V gene sequence: CDR1 SGHAT, CDR2 FQNNGV. The CDR3 sequence: CASSYSGGSIYEQYF. For the CDR3, the DNA is TGTGCCAGCAGCTACAGCGGGGGGTCAATCTACGAGCAGTACTTC.

The chain is built from TRBV2 and TRBJ2-2; maybe TRBD1 (6 bases). The V gene's germline CDR1 is SNHLY and CDR2 FYNNEI. The V gene lost 7 bases and the J gene lost 1 base, with 16 bases spanning the gap. The CDR3 runs to 16 residues. The CDR3 region has the DNA TGTGCCAGCACCCCTATAGAGACAGGGAACACCGGGGAGCTGTTTTTT. It yields the protein CASTPIETGNTGELFF.

A remark on this clone: Distinct nucleotide sequences in the sample also encode this CDR3. The rearrangement joins TRBV7-8 to TRBJ2-5; D remains unclear. V lost 3 bases, J lost 2 bases, and 4 bases lay in between. Germline V CDR1 and CDR2: SGHVS, FQNEAQ. The CDR3 is made up of 12 amino acids. This CDR3 reads CASSLGQETQYF. The CDR3 DNA is TGTGCCAGCAGCTTGGGACAAGAGACCCAGTACTTC.

The chain has TRBV5-1 and TRBJ2-5; 12 nucleotides line up with TRBD1. The germline V gene encodes CDR1 SGHRS and CDR2 YFSETQ. The CDR3 extends over 16 amino acids. V lost 3 bases to trimming and J lost 1 base; unmatched junction nucleotides: 4. This chain's CDR3 is CASSWGQGASQETQYF. The CDR3, as DNA: TGCGCCAGCAGCTGGGGACAGGGGGCCTCCCAAGAGACCCAGTACTTC.

The chain joins TRBV29-1 to TRBJ2-3, with a tentative D call TRBD2 (6 bases). The germline CDR1 and CDR2 sequences are SQVTM and ANQGSEA. The CDR3 loop spans 11 amino acids. V gave up 6 bases and J gave up 7 bases, with 11 bases separating them. The DNA of the CDR3 is TGCAGCGTAGGGGACTCAAATACGCAGTATTTT. It is translated as CSVGDSNTQYF.

The chain has TRBV5-6 and TRBJ2-7; D might be TRBD1 (5 bases). The CDR3 sequence is 13 residues long. The germline V gene has CDR1 SGHDT and CDR2 YYEEEE. V lost 4 bases to trimming and J lost 0 bases, with 8 bases between them. CDR3 bases: TGTGCCAGCAGCGTCAGGGACTCCTACGAGCAGTACTTC. It encodes CASSVRDSYEQYF. The full variable domain, in which reference TRBV5-6 and TRBJ2-7 provide the parts outside the CDR3, is DAGVTQSPTHLIKTRGQQVTLRCSPKSGHDTVSWYQQALGQGPQFIFQYYEEEERQRGNFPDRFSGHQFPNYSSELNVNALLLGDSALYLCASSVRDSYEQYFGPGTRLTVT.

V gene TRBV5-6 combines with J gene TRBJ2-3; 9 positions match TRBD2. The junction had 14 bases not matched to a gene; V was cut back by 1 base and J by 2 bases. This CDR3 is built from 19 residues. Germline CDR1 is SGHDT and CDR2 is YYEEEE. The CDR3 region is CASSLWFGDSGSVTDTQYF. Here the CDR3 DNA reads TGTGCCAGCAGCTTGTGGTTTGGGGATAGCGGGAGCGTCACAGATACGCAGTATTTT.

V is TRBV27 and J is TRBJ2-7; no firm D call. The germline CDR1 and CDR2 sequences are MNHEY and SMNVEV (reference sequence). The V end lost 2 bases, the J end lost 5 bases, and 10 bases lay between the germline ends. CDR3 length equals 13 residues. DNA of the CDR3: TGTGCCAGCAGTTTAGGTGGTTGGAACGAGCAGTACTTC. This codes for CASSLGGWNEQYF.

This chain uses TRBV4-3 with TRBJ2-7, with 8 bases lining up with TRBD1. J was trimmed by 2 bases and V by 0 bases; bases with no gene match: 6. This CDR3 has 16 residues. Germline assignment: CDR1 LGHNA and CDR2 YSLEER. The CDR3 reads CASSQETGAGTYEQYF. The CDR3 region has the DNA TGCGCCAGCAGCCAAGAGACAGGGGCGGGAACCTACGAGCAGTACTTC.

This sequence joins TRBV28 and TRBJ1-1; 10 bases match TRBD1. Germline V CDR1 and CDR2: MDHEN, SYDVKM. The CDR3 has 15 amino acids. V dropped 6 bases and J dropped 7; count of bases not matched to a gene: 11. CDR3 sequence (DNA): TGTGCCAGCAGGCTCACCGGGACAGGGGTTGTTGAAGCTTTCTTT. Protein sequence: CASRLTGTGVVEAFF.

V is TRBV27 and J is TRBJ1-5; possible D gene TRBD1, 6 bases. Trimming shortened V by 2 bases and J by 9 bases, and 8 bases separated the two germline ends. The CDR3 spans 12 residues. Germline-derived CDR1 and CDR2 are MNHEY and SMNVEV (reference sequence). This CDR3 is CASSLEGGPQHF. In nucleotides, the CDR3 is TGTGCCAGCAGTTTAGAGGGGGGGCCCCAGCATTTT.

This clone showed up just once. V and J are TRBV2 and TRBJ2-3, with no clear D. V lost 4 bases and J 0 bases, leaving 11 bases between the germline ends. The CDR3 length is 15 residues. In germline, CDR1 is SNHLY, CDR2 FYNNEI. CDR3 nucleotide sequence: TGTGCCAGCAGTGCTTCTACATCTAGCACAGATACGCAGTATTTT. Its translation is CASSASTSSTDTQYF.

The chain uses TRBV10-2 and TRBJ2-2; D is perhaps TRBD1 (6 bases). This CDR3 is built from 15 residues. Trimming stripped 9 bases from V and 4 bases from J, with 18 bases between. Germline assignment: CDR1 WSHSY and CDR2 SAAADI. The CDR3, as DNA: TGCGCCAGTCGATTGGGGCAGGGGCGCACCGGGGAGCTGTTTTTT. Its protein product is CASRLGQGRTGELFF.

This chain joins TRBV9 and TRBJ1-1, with a weak D call TRBD1 (5 bases). This CDR3 contains 15 residues. The germline V gene has CDR1 SGDLS and CDR2 YYNGEE. Trimming stripped 0 bases from V and 1 base from J, with 10 bases between. The CDR3 protein is CASSVVARGNTEAFF. The CDR3, as DNA: TGTGCCAGCAGCGTAGTGGCTAGGGGGAACACTGAAGCTTTCTTT.

The chain has TRBV7-9 and TRBJ1-5; D is undetermined. Trimming pared 2 bases from V and 1 base from J, leaving 6 bases between. Germline values: CDR1 SEHNR, CDR2 FQNEAQ (reference sequence). The CDR3 is 14 amino acids. The CDR3 DNA sequence: TGTGCCAGCAGCTTATTTGACAGCAATCAGCCCCAGCATTTT. As protein: CASSLFDSNQPQHF.

This clone has only a few counts. The chain has TRBV19 and TRBJ1-5; the D is unclear. V lost 3 bases and J 2 bases, leaving 11 bases between the germline ends. CDR1 and CDR2 (germline): LNHDA, SQIVND (reference sequence). This CDR3 is 15 amino acids long. CDR3 protein: CASSMVQLGNQPQHF. The CDR3 DNA follows: TGTGCCAGTAGTATGGTCCAACTGGGCAATCAGCCCCAGCATTTT. Combining the CDR3 with reference TRBV19 and TRBJ1-5 gives the whole variable domain DGGITQSPKYLFRKEGQNVTLSCEQNLNHDAMYWYRQDPGQGLRLIYYSQIVNDFQKGDIAEGYSVSREKKESFPLTVTSAQKNPTAFYLCASSMVQLGNQPQHFGDGTRLSIL.

The chain recombines TRBV2 with TRBJ2-5; 7 positions match TRBD2. Germline assignment: CDR1 SNHLY and CDR2 FYNNEI. Germline trimming cut 6 bases from V and 2 bases from J; bases unmatched to any gene: 12. This CDR3 is 16 amino acids long. CDR3 loop: CASSPTLSGVQETQYF. The CDR3 DNA sequence: TGTGCCAGCAGCCCCACTTTGAGCGGGGTACAAGAGACCCAGTACTTC.

The chain has TRBV27 and TRBJ2-7, with unresolved D. In germline, CDR1 is MNHEY, CDR2 SMNVEV (reference sequence). The CDR3 consists of 14 residues. V shed 4 bases and J shed 0 bases, with 10 bases lying between them. CDR3 nucleotide sequence: TGTGCCAGCAGTTCATTCTCCAGCTCCTACGAGCAGTACTTC. This codes for CASSSFSSSYEQYF.

The sample holds one count of this clone. The V call is TRBV28, the J call TRBJ2-2; 10 nucleotides match TRBD1. This CDR3 spans 16 amino acids. V lost 7 bases to trimming and J lost 4 bases; unmatched junction nucleotides: 9. The germline V gene has CDR1 MDHEN and CDR2 SYDVKM. CDR3 protein: CASNGQGEVSTGELFF. Written as DNA, the CDR3 is TGTGCCAGCAATGGACAGGGGGAAGTAAGCACCGGGGAGCTGTTTTTT.

V usage is TRBV4-2 and J usage is TRBJ2-1; the D gene is possibly TRBD2 (6 bases). The CDR3 loop spans 15 amino acids. Germline assignment: CDR1 LGHNA and CDR2 YNFKEQ. The ends were cut back, 0 bases at V and 9 bases at J, with 15 bases in the middle. CDR3 sequence (DNA): TGTGCCAGCAGCCAAGATTTGCTAGCGCTCACTGAGCAGTTCTTC. As protein: CASSQDLLALTEQFF.

V gene TRBV4-3 combines with J gene TRBJ2-3, with 12 bases fitting TRBD2. This CDR3 spans 18 amino acids. V shed 3 bases and J 4 bases; nucleotides not matched to a gene: 11. Germline-derived CDR1 and CDR2 are LGHNA and YSLEER. This CDR3 reads CASSQHLQGLAGADTQYF. The DNA for the CDR3 is TGCGCCAGCAGCCAGCACCTCCAGGGACTAGCGGGCGCAGATACGCAGTATTTT.

The chain couples TRBV13 to TRBJ2-2; no clear D gene. The CDR3 contains 15 residues. The germline V gene has CDR1 PRHDT and CDR2 FYEKMQ (reference sequence). The V end lost 0 bases, the J end lost 6 bases, and 11 bases lay between the germline ends. CDR3 DNA: TGTGCCAGCAGCTTAGGCCGTTCCTACGCCGGGGAGCTGTTTTTT. Amino acids: CASSLGRSYAGELFF.

The CDR3, as DNA: TGCGCCAGCAGCTACCTCACGGGAGTCCAAGAGACCCAGTACTTC. It yields the protein CASSYLTGVQETQYF. V is TRBV5-1 and J is TRBJ2-5; perhaps TRBD2 as D (6 bases). The CDR3 runs to 15 residues. Trimming stripped 3 bases from V and 1 base from J, with 13 bases between. Germline V gives CDR1 SGHRS, CDR2 YFSETQ.

Notes on this clone: An end of the junction does not agree with germline; a read error may underlie this. The genes are TRBV11-2 and TRBJ2-7; 9 bases match TRBD1. The CDR3 consists of 15 residues. Per germline, CDR1 SGHAT and CDR2 FQNNGV. CDR3 nucleotides: TGTGCCAGCAGTTTAGACAGGGGGACCATCTACGAGCAGTACTTC. This encodes CASSLDRGTIYEQYF.